The clone carrying this TCR beta chain was seen more than once but under ten times. What it recognizes is unknown. Given a much more abundant clone one base away, this may be a read error. This sample is part of a study of naive and memory T cell subsets. Overall study results and limits: TCR transcript changes with activation or differentiation may affect this RNA method.

Whole-blood samples were roughly 2.7 ml of peripheral blood from healthy adult volunteers. Alpha and beta constant region primers primed reverse transcription for blood and skin samples. Four PCR rounds used nested alpha and beta constant region primers plus the SP2 primer. TCRdb ran MiXCR on the 5' RACE reads and lists one entry per CDR3 protein. The table includes approximately 24,000 distinct CDR3 sequences, under 30% detected once. Trimming took off 5 bases at V and 4 bases at J, with 20 bases between the two ends. Per germline, CDR1 DFQATT and CDR2 SNEGSKA (reference sequence). The CDR3 is 16 amino acids.

The clonotype originates from a female donor in good health. The chain employs TRBV20-1 and TRBJ1-4; possibly TRBD1 for D (6 bases). CDR3 in amino acids: CSAADPRTARNEKLFF. In DNA form, the CDR3 reads TGCAGTGCTGCAGACCCAAGGACAGCCCGTAATGAAAAACTGTTTTTT.